This entry lists 2 T cell receptor beta chains sequenced from one sample in a study of T cells after posttransplantation cyclophosphamide (dated by TCRdb to about 2016). What this sample's treatment or condition label stands for: high-dose cyclophosphamide on days +3 and +4 as single-agent GVHD prophylaxis. PTCy patients received busulfan and fludarabine conditioning, a related or unrelated marrow graft, and cyclophosphamide on days +3 and +4. Preparation of the library involved the immunoSEQ multiplex PCR assay. This immuneACCESS table, as held by TCRdb, lists in-frame sequences with V and J called but not all clones. Of the missing ones, under half trace to an unresolved V gene in checked studies; the others have no known cause. This sample has around 7,000 clones, none of them a singleton. Jointly, the top ten make up about 6.3% of the sample. The specimen comprised PBMCs, sampled after allogeneic stem cell transplant with posttransplant cyclophosphamide. Source of these receptors: a female patient aged 50 to 60 who received an allogeneic stem cell transplant from an unrelated donor, was CMV-positive, and had acute GVHD only. After a transplant, some T cells may be the graft donor's own cells.

The sample holds many counts of this clone. The chain employs TRBV5-1 and TRBJ2-3, with 7 bases matching TRBD2. CDR1 SGHRS and CDR2 YFSETQ come from the germline V gene. The CDR3 sequence is 16 residues long. V lost 0 bases and J lost 3; bases outside the gene matches: 7. The CDR3 DNA is TGCGCCAGCAGCTTGGGACCAGCGGGAACTACAGATACGCAGTATTTT. This encodes CASSLGPAGTTDTQYF.

This clone was recorded at least ten times. Distinct nucleotide sequences in the sample also encode this CDR3. The rearrangement links TRBV11-3 to TRBJ2-3, with 10 bases identical to TRBD1. Losses at the gene ends were 5 bases for V and 6 bases for J; bases not matched to a gene: 5. Germline lookup yields CDR1 SGHNT and CDR2 YENEEA. This CDR3 has 14 amino acids. This CDR3 reads CASSPDRGADTQYF. The CDR3 coding sequence is TGTGCCAGCAGCCCGGACAGGGGGGCGGATACGCAGTATTTT.